These 27 T cell receptor beta chains originate from one sample sequenced in a study of control samples from healthy donors and cancer patients. Measured with immunoSEQ multiplex PCR; TCRdb has only the in-frame clones, and not every one. The sample lists 120,000 to 150,000 clones; more than 85% were seen once. Sequenced: blood. The receptors were sampled from a man aged 30 to 45 in good health.

The rearrangement joins TRBV28 to TRBJ1-4, with TRBD1 as a possible D gene (5 bases). The V end was cut by 10 bases, the J end by 7 bases, with 19 bases between. CDR1 is MDHEN, CDR2 SYDVKM, per germline. This CDR3 contains 14 residues. CDR3 bases: TGTGCCACCCAGAGGTCCGGGGGGAGTGAAAAACTGTTTTTT. This gives the protein CATQRSGGSEKLFF.

The chain joins TRBV11-2 to TRBJ2-7, with D maybe TRBD2 (5 bases). CDR1 is SGHAT and CDR2 is FQNNGV in the germline V gene. V shed 1 base and J shed 3 bases, with 7 bases lying between them. The CDR3 sequence is 13 residues long. The CDR3 nucleotides read TGTGCCAGCAGCTTAGTGGGAGTCTACGAGCAGTACTTC. It codes for CASSLVGVYEQYF.

The chain links TRBV7-2 to TRBJ2-3; TRBD2 matches 10 bases. After removal of 3 bases from V and 2 bases from J, the junction contained 8 bases not matched to a gene. The CDR3 totals 17 residues. CDR1 and CDR2 (germline): SGHTA, FQGNSA. For the CDR3, the DNA is TGTGCCAGCAGCTTCAGGGCTAGCGGGGGTTTCACAGATACGCAGTATTTT. As protein: CASSFRASGGFTDTQYF. Drawing the rest from reference TRBV7-2 and TRBJ2-3, the complete variable domain is GAGVSQSPSNKVTEKGKDVELRCDPISGHTALYWYRQSLGQGLEFLIYFQGNSAPDKSGLPSDRFSAERTGGSVSTLTIQRTQQEDSAVYLCASSFRASGGFTDTQYFGPGTRLTVL.

The CDR3 is CASTKGARRENIQYF. The CDR3 DNA follows: TGTGCCAGCACAAAGGGGGCGAGGAGGGAAAACATTCAGTACTTC. The chain recombines TRBV28 with TRBJ2-4; D perhaps matches TRBD1 (7 bases). V lost 7 bases to trimming and J lost 5 bases, with 18 bases between them. Germline assignment: CDR1 MDHEN and CDR2 SYDVKM. The CDR3 runs to 15 residues.

The genes are TRBV5-8 and TRBJ2-2; tentative D call: TRBD1 (5 bases). The ends were cut back, 0 bases at V and 6 bases at J, with 21 bases in the middle. The CDR3 runs to 18 residues. Germline CDR1 and CDR2: SGHTS and YDEGEE. The CDR3 nucleotides are TGTGCCAGCAGCTTGGCGGTCCGCTCAGGGCTTATTCCCGGGGAGCTGTTTTTT. This encodes CASSLAVRSGLIPGELFF.

The chain links TRBV11-2 to TRBJ1-1; D is ambiguous. CDR3 length equals 14 residues. The germline CDR1 and CDR2 sequences are SGHAT and FQNNGV. With 1 base removed from V and 0 bases from J, the gap between germline ends came to 6 bases. DNA of the CDR3: TGTGCCAGCAGCTTAGGGGGTATGAACACTGAAGCTTTCTTT. It specifies CASSLGGMNTEAFF.

This clone was observed a few times. This rearrangement joins TRBV4-2 to TRBJ1-6, with D unclear. Trimming pared 4 bases from V and 4 bases from J, leaving 14 bases between. The CDR3 is 16 amino acids. Germline-derived CDR1 and CDR2 are LGHNA and YNFKEQ. For the CDR3, the DNA is TGTGCCAGCAGCCCCGAAGGCGGAAGGTATAATTCACCCCTCCACTTT. It specifies CASSPEGGRYNSPLHF.

The V call is TRBV3-1 (or the pseudogene TRBV3-2), the J call TRBJ2-7; 12 bases are shared with TRBD2. CDR1 is LGHDT, CDR2 YNNKEL, per germline (reference sequence). This CDR3 comprises 15 residues. J lost 4 bases, V lost 4 bases, and 5 bases had no gene match. As DNA, the CDR3 is TGTGCCAGCAGCCTGCCTGGGACTAGCGGGTACGAGCAGTACTTC. The encoded protein is CASSLPGTSGYEQYF.

This clone is a singleton in its sample. The chain uses TRBV19 and TRBJ1-1; D gene uncertain. CDR1 is LNHDA, CDR2 SQIVND, per germline (reference sequence). The CDR3 length is 15 residues. V shed 3 bases and J shed 4 bases, with 15 bases lying between them. CDR3: CASSMLLTGATEAFF. In nucleotides, the CDR3 is TGTGCCAGTAGTATGCTCCTCACGGGAGCCACTGAAGCTTTCTTT.

The V call is TRBV3-1 (or the pseudogene TRBV3-2), the J call TRBJ2-7, with D tentatively TRBD2 (6 bases). CDR3 size: 14 residues. The ends were cut back, 1 base at V and 6 bases at J, with 13 bases in the middle. Looked up from germline, CDR1 is LGHDT and CDR2 is YNNKEL (reference sequence). In DNA form, the CDR3 reads TGTGCCAGCAGCCAAGTGGAGGGTCGGAGCGAGCAGTACTTC. Residues: CASSQVEGRSEQYF.

The chain is built from TRBV5-1 and TRBJ1-5; the D is unclear. V lost 4 bases and J 5 bases, leaving 10 bases between the germline ends. The CDR3 has 13 residues. Germline CDR1 is SGHRS and CDR2 is YFSETQ. The CDR3 region has the DNA TGCGCCAGCAGCCTTGGGCTCGATCAGCCCCAGCATTTT. It encodes CASSLGLDQPQHF.

In nucleotides, the CDR3 is TGTGCCAGCAGCGTAGCCGGCGGGGGTGGGGATACGCAGTATTTT. It encodes CASSVAGGGGDTQYF. The V gene is TRBV9, the J gene TRBJ2-3, with 7 bases aligning to TRBD2. Losses at the gene ends were 0 bases for V and 6 bases for J; bases not matched to a gene: 7. Germline loops: CDR1 SGDLS, CDR2 YYNGEE. The CDR3 consists of 15 residues.

V and J are TRBV20-1 and TRBJ1-3, with unresolved D. Germline CDR1 DFQATT, CDR2 SNEGSKA (reference sequence). The CDR3 totals 14 residues. V lost 3 bases, J lost 4 bases, and 13 bases lay in between. The CDR3 protein is CSASPRVEGNTIYF. The CDR3 coding sequence is TGCAGTGCTAGTCCCCGGGTGGAGGGAAACACCATATATTTT.

This clone has just one count. The V and J genes are TRBV28 and TRBJ1-3; 8 bases are a match to TRBD1. The CDR3 spans 13 residues. CDR1 is MDHEN and CDR2 is SYDVKM in the germline V gene. Trimming at V came to 3 bases and at J to 8 bases, leaving 3 bases not matched to a gene. CDR3 protein: CASSLDRVDTIYF. As DNA, the CDR3 is TGTGCCAGCAGTTTGGACAGGGTGGACACCATATATTTT. The variable domain in full, completed from reference TRBV28 and TRBJ1-3, reads DVKVTQSSRYLVKRTGEKVFLECVQDMDHENMFWYRQDPGLGLRLIYFSYDVKMKEKGDIPEGYSVSREKKERFSLILESASTNQTSMYLCASSLDRVDTIYFGEGSWLTVV.

V is TRBV5-4 and J is TRBJ2-7, with 8 nucleotides matching TRBD1. Trimming cost V 4 bases and J 3 bases; bases outside gene matches: 6. The CDR3 length is 14 residues. Germline CDR1 and CDR2: SGHNT and YYREEE (reference sequence). The CDR3 sequence is CASSPGQDIYEQYF. CDR3 bases: TGTGCCAGCAGCCCGGGACAGGATATCTACGAGCAGTACTTC. The entire variable domain, with the rest obtained from reference TRBV5-4 and TRBJ2-7, is as follows: ETGVTQSPTHLIKTRGQQVTLRCSSQSGHNTVSWYQQALGQGPQFIFQYYREEENGRGNFPPRFSGLQFPNYSSELNVNALELDDSALYLCASSPGQDIYEQYFGPGTRLTVT.

J is TRBJ1-6 and V is TRBV28, with D possibly matching TRBD1 (5 bases). In germline, CDR1 is MDHEN, CDR2 SYDVKM. V shed 5 bases and J shed 0 bases, with 8 bases lying between them. This CDR3 has 15 amino acids. CDR3 sequence reads: CASSRQSSYNSPLHF. The CDR3 coding sequence is TGTGCCAGCAGTCGACAGAGCTCCTATAATTCACCCCTCCACTTT.

In this sample, this clone turned up once. The chain combines TRBV21-1 with TRBJ1-1; the listed D gene, TRBD1, was not tested against the DNA. TRBV21-1 is assigned pseudogene status. The CDR3 has 14 amino acids. The CDR3 DNA follows: TGTGCCAGCAGCCGGGACAGGGAGGACACTGAAGCTTTCTTT. It yields the protein CASSRDREDTEAFF.

The V gene is TRBV5-4, the J gene TRBJ1-3, with TRBD1 as a possible D gene (6 bases). The V gene lost 4 bases and the J gene lost 1 base, with 9 bases spanning the gap. CDR1 SGHNT and CDR2 YYREEE come from the germline V gene (reference sequence). The CDR3 is 14 residues long. CDR3 loop: CASSTGKSGNTIYF. The CDR3 nucleotides are TGTGCCAGCAGCACAGGGAAATCTGGAAACACCATATATTTT.

This chain links TRBV5-1 with TRBJ2-2; D is perhaps TRBD1 (6 bases). Per germline, CDR1 SGHRS and CDR2 YFSETQ. V gave up 1 base and J gave up 6 bases, with 10 bases separating them. The CDR3 runs 14 residues. In DNA, the CDR3 is TGCGCCAGCAGCTTGAAGGCAGGGGCCGGGGAGCTGTTTTTT. Protein sequence: CASSLKAGAGELFF.

The rearrangement links TRBV19 to TRBJ1-2, with D uncertain. This CDR3 comprises 13 residues. Germline-derived CDR1 and CDR2 are LNHDA and SQIVND (reference sequence). Trimming left V 5 bases short and J 2 bases short, with 9 bases between. In nucleotides, the CDR3 is TGTGCCAGTAGTCAGAACAAAAACTATGGCTACACCTTC. Its protein product is CASSQNKNYGYTF.

The chain recombines TRBV27 with TRBJ1-1; D is perhaps TRBD1 (6 bases). Germline CDR1 is MNHEY and CDR2 is SMNVEV (reference sequence). Trimming cost V 3 bases and J 4 bases, with 12 bases left between them. The CDR3 extends over 14 amino acids. The CDR3 here is CASSFGGTTTEAFF. Here the CDR3 DNA reads TGTGCCAGCAGTTTCGGAGGGACAACCACTGAAGCTTTCTTT.

The sample holds a few counts of this clone. The V gene is TRBV5-8, the J gene TRBJ2-7; tentative D call: TRBD1 (6 bases). V was cut by 4 bases and J by 1 base, with 9 bases left in between. The CDR3 runs to 13 residues. In germline, CDR1 is SGHTS, CDR2 YDEGEE. This CDR3 reads CASSQGQSYEQYF. CDR3 nucleotides: TGTGCCAGCAGCCAAGGACAGTCCTACGAGCAGTACTTC.

The rearrangement uses TRBV5-4 and TRBJ1-2; 11 bases are shared with TRBD1. CDR1 is SGHNT and CDR2 is YYREEE in the germline V gene (reference sequence). Unmatched junction bases numbered 8, after V lost 7 bases and J lost 0 bases. CDR3 size: 16 residues. The DNA of the CDR3 is TGTGCCAGCGGATCGGACAGGGGGCTCTCTAACTATGGCTACACCTTC. Its protein product is CASGSDRGLSNYGYTF.

This sequence joins TRBV19 and TRBJ1-1; 7 nucleotides match TRBD1. The germline gives CDR1 LNHDA, CDR2 SQIVND (reference sequence). This CDR3 region has 17 residues. Trimming removed 6 bases from V and 0 bases from J; junction bases left unmatched: 13. CDR3 bases: TGTGCCAGTAGGACTATACGGGACAGTGTCATGAACACTGAAGCTTTCTTT. It encodes CASRTIRDSVMNTEAFF.

V usage is TRBV10-3 and J usage is TRBJ1-6; D may be TRBD1 (5 bases). With 7 bases removed from V and 7 bases from J, the gap between germline ends came to 14 bases. Germline values: CDR1 ENHRY, CDR2 SYGVKD. This CDR3 has 14 amino acids. CDR3: CAINSGGENSPLHF. CDR3 nucleotides: TGTGCCATCAACTCGGGGGGAGAGAATTCACCCCTCCACTTT.

The chain employs TRBV9 and TRBJ2-4; D is uncertain. This CDR3 has 21 residues. V was clipped by 0 bases and J by 0 bases, with 25 bases between them. The germline gives CDR1 SGDLS, CDR2 YYNGEE. Written as DNA, the CDR3 is TGTGCCAGCAGCGTAGATGATGGGTGGGCTAATCTGGAACTAGCCAAAAACATTCAGTACTTC. Translated: CASSVDDGWANLELAKNIQYF. Variable domain in full (rest from reference TRBV9 and TRBJ2-4): DSGVTQTPKHLITATGQRVTLRCSPRSGDLSVYWYQQSLDQGLQFLIQYYNGEERAKGNILERFSAQQFPDLHSELNLSSLELGDSALYFCASSVDDGWANLELAKNIQYFGAGTRLSVL.

J is TRBJ2-2 and V is TRBV4-1; 9 bases are a match to TRBD1. The V gene's germline CDR1 is MGHRA and CDR2 YSYEKL. V gave up 4 bases and J gave up 6 bases; unmatched junction bases: 9. The CDR3 loop spans 16 amino acids. The DNA of the CDR3 is TGCGCCAGCAGCCTAGACGGGACAGGGACCGCCGGGGAGCTGTTTTTT. It is translated as CASSLDGTGTAGELFF.